Presented here are 26 T cell receptor beta chains from one specimen sequenced in a study of blood T cell repertoires in COVID-19 (dated by TCRdb to about 2020). Library preparation employed the immunoSEQ multiplex PCR assay. TCRdb stores this immuneACCESS table with in-frame sequences only. Part of the clones is absent; in the studies checked, under half of the shortfall reflects unresolved V genes, and no reason is known for the rest. This sample is represented by 100,000 or so clones; 81% of them were singletons. The top ten clones comprise approximately 40% of the sample. Material for sequencing was peripheral blood. These receptor sequences come from a man older than 75 with acute or convalescent COVID-19.

The V call is TRBV4-2, the J call TRBJ2-7; 12 nucleotides line up with TRBD2. V lost 4 bases, J lost 3 bases, and 19 bases stayed unmatched. CDR1 is LGHNA and CDR2 is YNFKEQ in the germline V gene. The CDR3 is 20 residues long. The CDR3 reads CASSPQPLTSGRGAIYEQYF. DNA of the CDR3: TGTGCCAGCAGCCCGCAACCCCTGACTAGCGGGAGAGGAGCCATCTACGAGCAGTACTTC.

V usage is TRBV6-6 and J usage is TRBJ2-6; no definite D call. This CDR3 spans 14 amino acids. Deletions cut 6 bases from V and 0 bases from J, with 6 bases between. CDR1 MNHNY and CDR2 SVGAGI come from the germline V gene (reference sequence). CDR3 DNA sequence: TGTGCCAGCAGACCGCGCTCTGGGGCCAACGTCCTGACTTTC. It specifies CASRPRSGANVLTF.

The rearrangement links TRBV12-5 to TRBJ2-2, with a tentative D call TRBD1 (5 bases). The V gene lost 7 bases and the J gene lost 5 bases, with 17 bases spanning the gap. The length of the CDR3 is 15 residues. The germline V gene encodes CDR1 LGHNT and CDR2 FRNRAP. CDR3: CASAPDIGWTGELFF. CDR3 DNA sequence: TGTGCTAGTGCCCCGGACATCGGGTGGACCGGGGAGCTGTTTTTT.

The table lists this clone with a count of one. The chain couples TRBV30 to TRBJ1-4; TRBD1 agrees at 9 bases. CDR3 length: 18 amino acids. V gave up 2 bases and J gave up 7 bases; unmatched junction bases: 17. Germline lookup yields CDR1 GTSNPN and CDR2 SVGIG (reference sequence). Here the CDR3 DNA reads TGTGCCTGGAGTCCTCGGACAGGGGATCCCTTTTTAGGTGAAAAACTGTTTTTT. It specifies CAWSPRTGDPFLGEKLFF.

The J gene is TRBJ1-2, the V gene TRBV7-2, with a tentative D call TRBD1 (6 bases). This CDR3 comprises 14 residues. The V gene's germline CDR1 is SGHTA and CDR2 FQGNSA. V lost 5 bases to trimming and J lost 2 bases, with 12 bases between them. The CDR3 spells CASSPATGNYGYTF. In DNA, the CDR3 is TGTGCCAGCAGCCCTGCAACAGGGAACTATGGCTACACCTTC.

The genes are TRBV28 and TRBJ1-5; TRBD1 might be the D (5 bases). V gave up 4 bases and J gave up 0 bases, with 16 bases separating them. Germline V lookup: CDR1 MDHEN, CDR2 SYDVKM. The CDR3 consists of 17 residues. CDR3 sequence reads: CASSYSGPNYSNQPQHF. The CDR3 DNA reads as TGTGCCAGCAGTTATTCAGGGCCAAATTATAGCAATCAGCCCCAGCATTTT.

The chain joins TRBV4-1 to TRBJ1-1, with unresolved D. The CDR3 has 14 amino acids. Germline V gene sequence: CDR1 MGHRA, CDR2 YSYEKL. V dropped 1 base and J dropped 1 base, with 7 bases sitting between them. The CDR3: CASSQAGGNTEAFF. The DNA for the CDR3 is TGCGCCAGCAGCCAAGCAGGAGGGAACACTGAAGCTTTCTTT.

This clone appeared once. The genes are TRBV28 and TRBJ1-6; 10 bases line up with TRBD1. The ends lost 6 bases at V and 7 bases at J; junction bases unmatched: 6. The CDR3 consists of 15 residues. The germline V gene has CDR1 MDHEN and CDR2 SYDVKM. Here the CDR3 DNA reads TGTGCCAGCAGATTCCGGACAGGGGGGAATTCACCCCTCCACTTT. This codes for CASRFRTGGNSPLHF.

This chain connects TRBV29-1 to TRBJ1-4; TRBD1 agrees at 7 bases. The CDR3 has 13 amino acids. V was pared by 3 bases and J by 8 bases, with 6 bases of the junction left unmatched. Germline assignment: CDR1 SQVTM and CDR2 ANQGSEA. DNA for the CDR3: TGCAGCGTTGAGACAGGGCGGGGAGAAAAACTGTTTTTT. Its translation is CSVETGRGEKLFF.

V usage is TRBV24-1 and J usage is TRBJ2-7; tentatively, D is TRBD1 (6 bases). The CDR3 is made up of 13 amino acids. V was trimmed by 6 bases and J by 3 bases, leaving 11 bases between them. Germline V gives CDR1 KGHDR, CDR2 SFDVKD. The CDR3 region is CATSSGHYYEQYF. CDR3 DNA sequence: TGTGCCACCAGTTCGGGACACTACTACGAGCAGTACTTC.

The V call is TRBV5-4, the J call TRBJ1-1; TRBD1 agrees at 12 bases. CDR3 size: 15 residues. The junction had 1 base not matched to a gene; V was cut back by 0 bases and J by 4 bases. The V gene's germline CDR1 is SGHNT and CDR2 YYREEE (reference sequence). The chain's CDR3 is CASSLGDRGPTEAFF. CDR3 nucleotide sequence: TGTGCCAGCAGCTTGGGGGACAGGGGGCCCACTGAAGCTTTCTTT.

The rearrangement joins TRBV5-1 to TRBJ1-1; D possibly corresponds to TRBD1 (6 bases). Germline lookup yields CDR1 SGHRS and CDR2 YFSETQ. The CDR3 has 15 residues. The V gene lost 3 bases and the J gene lost 5 bases, with 17 bases spanning the gap. CDR3 residues: CASSSGGAQGTEAFF. CDR3 sequence (DNA): TGCGCCAGCAGCTCTGGGGGGGCACAAGGGACTGAAGCTTTCTTT.

V and J are TRBV12-3 or TRBV12-4 and TRBJ2-7; 7 bases match TRBD1. The CDR3 extends over 13 amino acids. V gave up 3 bases and J gave up 5 bases; unmatched junction bases: 4. The DNA for the CDR3 is TGTGCCAGCAGTTTTCGGACAGGACACGAGCAGTACTTC. This codes for CASSFRTGHEQYF.

The chain carries TRBV6-5 and TRBJ1-3; TRBD1 agrees at 7 bases. The CDR3 spans 14 residues. The germline V gene has CDR1 MNHEY and CDR2 SVGAGI. Trimming cost V 5 bases and J 3 bases; bases outside gene matches: 4. The CDR3 region is CASSLGQDGNTIYF. CDR3 nucleotide sequence: TGTGCCAGCAGTCTAGGACAGGATGGAAACACCATATATTTT.

Here the CDR3 DNA reads TGTGCCAGTACCTCTACTAGCGGTTCCTACAATGAGCAGTTCTTC. Translation: CASTSTSGSYNEQFF. The gene calls are TRBV19 and TRBJ2-1; 8 nucleotides match TRBD2. CDR1 and CDR2 (germline): LNHDA, SQIVND (reference sequence). Trimming removed 7 bases from V and 1 base from J; junction bases left unmatched: 6. The CDR3 spans 15 residues. Using reference TRBV19 and TRBJ2-1 for the parts outside the CDR3, the full variable domain is DGGITQSPKYLFRKEGQNVTLSCEQNLNHDAMYWYRQDPGQGLRLIYYSQIVNDFQKGDIAEGYSVSREKKESFPLTVTSAQKNPTAFYLCASTSTSGSYNEQFFGPGTRLTVL.

The rearrangement links TRBV29-1 to TRBJ2-7, with TRBD1 matching 11 bases. This CDR3 spans 13 amino acids. Germline V gene data show CDR1 as SQVTM and CDR2 as ANQGSEA. Unmatched junction bases numbered 5, after V lost 7 bases and J lost 3 bases. The CDR3 DNA sequence: TGCAGCGCTTGGGACAGGGGGTACTACGAGCAGTACTTC. It encodes CSAWDRGYYEQYF.

This clone was seen a few times. V usage is TRBV7-2 and J usage is TRBJ2-3; 8 positions match TRBD1. V lost 2 bases to trimming and J lost 7 bases; unmatched junction nucleotides: 14. In germline, CDR1 is SGHTA, CDR2 FQGNSA. The CDR3 totals 17 residues. The CDR3 DNA sequence: TGTGCCAGCAGCTTACGGACAGGGTGGGGTTTAGAGAATACGCAGTATTTT. Translated: CASSLRTGWGLENTQYF.

The chain recombines TRBV10-3 with TRBJ1-1, with TRBD1 identical over 8 bases. Trimming cost V 6 bases and J 1 base; bases outside gene matches: 7. The germline CDR1 and CDR2 sequences are ENHRY and SYGVKD. This CDR3 region has 15 residues. The chain's CDR3 is CAIRTLQGANTEAFF. Here the CDR3 DNA reads TGTGCCATCAGGACTTTGCAGGGGGCGAACACTGAAGCTTTCTTT.

The CDR3 nucleotides are TGTGCCAGTCAACAGGGGAAGATGAACACTGAAGCTTTCTTT. It encodes CASQQGKMNTEAFF. The chain has TRBV19 and TRBJ1-1, with 7 bases that match TRBD1. From germline, CDR1 is LNHDA and CDR2 SQIVND (reference sequence). V gave up 8 bases and J gave up 0 bases; unmatched junction bases: 6. The CDR3 totals 14 residues.

The chain links TRBV27 to TRBJ1-6, with D maybe TRBD1 (5 bases). CDR1 and CDR2 (germline): MNHEY, SMNVEV (reference sequence). The length of the CDR3 is 14 residues. V gave up 2 bases and J gave up 9 bases, with 11 bases separating them. The CDR3 region has the DNA TGTGCCAGCAGTTTAGGAGGGGTGGGTTCACCCCTCCACTTT. Translation: CASSLGGVGSPLHF.

The chain joins TRBV25-1 to TRBJ1-4; D perhaps matches TRBD1 (6 bases). The CDR3 runs 15 residues. Deletions cut 3 bases from V and 2 bases from J, with 10 bases between. Germline values: CDR1 MGHDK, CDR2 SYGVNS. This CDR3 reads CASSDTGNTNEKLFF. CDR3 DNA: TGTGCCAGCAGTGATACAGGGAACACTAATGAAAAACTGTTTTTT. Drawing the rest from reference TRBV25-1 and TRBJ1-4, the complete variable domain is EADIYQTPRYLVIGTGKKITLECSQTMGHDKMYWYQQDPGMELHLIHYSYGVNSTEKGDLSSESTVSRIRTEHFPLTLESARPSHTSQYLCASSDTGNTNEKLFFGSGTQLSVL.

The V call is TRBV6-5, the J call TRBJ2-3; possibly TRBD2 for D (5 bases). CDR1 is MNHEY, CDR2 SVGAGI, per germline. Trimming took 5 bases from V and 2 from J, leaving 8 bases between them. CDR3 length: 13 residues. CDR3 amino acids: CASSRGFTDTQYF. The CDR3 DNA reads TGTGCCAGCAGTCGGGGTTTCACAGATACGCAGTATTTT.

This chain links TRBV6-5 with TRBJ2-7; 10 bases map to TRBD1. This CDR3 is 15 amino acids long. Trimming at V came to 0 bases and at J to 3 bases, leaving 2 bases not matched to a gene. In germline, CDR1 is MNHEY, CDR2 SVGAGI. Here the CDR3 reads CASSYSRTGGYEQYF. The CDR3 nucleotides are TGTGCCAGCAGTTACTCCAGGACAGGGGGCTACGAGCAGTACTTC.

The V gene is TRBV18, the J gene TRBJ2-5; D may be TRBD1 (5 bases). Germline V gene data show CDR1 as KGHSH and CDR2 as LQKENI. V lost 6 bases and J lost 2, with 7 bases in between. This CDR3 is built from 12 residues. CDR3 in amino acids: CASSRQQETQYF. CDR3 bases: TGTGCCAGCTCCCGACAGCAAGAGACCCAGTACTTC.

The chain has TRBV7-2 and TRBJ2-3; TRBD2 aligns across 9 bases. CDR1 is SGHTA, CDR2 FQGNSA, per germline. V was clipped by 3 bases and J by 4 bases; unmatched bases: 8. This CDR3 region has 16 residues. This chain's CDR3 is CASSLTGREGSDTQYF. The CDR3 DNA follows: TGTGCCAGCAGCTTGACCGGGCGGGAGGGCTCAGATACGCAGTATTTT. Variable domain in full (rest from reference TRBV7-2 and TRBJ2-3): GAGVSQSPSNKVTEKGKDVELRCDPISGHTALYWYRQSLGQGLEFLIYFQGNSAPDKSGLPSDRFSAERTGGSVSTLTIQRTQQEDSAVYLCASSLTGREGSDTQYFGPGTRLTVL.

In DNA form, the CDR3 reads TGCGCCAGCAGCGGGACAGGGGGCGCTGAGGGCTACACCTTC. Protein: CASSGTGGAEGYTF. The chain has TRBV5-1 and TRBJ1-2, with TRBD1 matching 12 bases. V gave up 4 bases and J gave up 8 bases; unmatched junction bases: 6. This CDR3 has 14 amino acids. The V gene's germline CDR1 is SGHRS and CDR2 YFSETQ.